These 14 T cell receptor beta chains were sequenced from one sample in a study of blood T cell repertoires in COVID-19. Profiled with immunoSEQ multiplex PCR; TCRdb holds only in-frame clones, not every one. The sample has about 320,000 clones, 70% to 90% seen once. The material sequenced was PBMCs or T cells enriched from blood (not recorded which). The source is a woman aged 25 to 39 who had recovered from COVID-19.

The J gene is TRBJ1-1, the V gene TRBV6-5; 7 nucleotides line up with TRBD1. CDR1 and CDR2 from the germline V gene are MNHEY and SVGAGI. This CDR3 is 13 amino acids long. J lost 6 bases, V lost 6 bases, and 7 bases had no gene match. The CDR3 here is CASRRVQGAEAFF. The CDR3 DNA is TGTGCCAGCAGACGGGTCCAGGGGGCTGAAGCTTTCTTT.

The V gene is TRBV6-1, the J gene TRBJ1-5; D uncertain. This CDR3 has 14 amino acids. CDR1 MNHNS and CDR2 SASEGT come from the germline V gene. The ends were cut back, 0 bases at V and 9 bases at J, with 12 bases in the middle. CDR3 DNA: TGTGCCAGCAGTGAAGCCGGGCCGCGGGTGCCCCAGCATTTT. It yields the protein CASSEAGPRVPQHF.

The chain is built from TRBV19 and TRBJ1-1, with D possibly matching TRBD1 (6 bases). This CDR3 region has 14 residues. Germline loops: CDR1 LNHDA, CDR2 SQIVND (reference sequence). The V and J ends lost 5 bases and 1 base respectively, with 11 bases between them. CDR3 bases: TGTGCCAGTAGTGCCCAGGGGTGGAACACTGAAGCTTTCTTT. Protein product: CASSAQGWNTEAFF. Variable domain in full (rest from reference TRBV19 and TRBJ1-1): DGGITQSPKYLFRKEGQNVTLSCEQNLNHDAMYWYRQDPGQGLRLIYYSQIVNDFQKGDIAEGYSVSREKKESFPLTVTSAQKNPTAFYLCASSAQGWNTEAFFGQGTRLTVV.

This clone has a handful of counts. The CDR3 sequence is CASIGGGNTEAFF. The CDR3 DNA is TGTGCCAGCATTGGGGGAGGGAACACTGAAGCTTTCTTT. The V and J genes are TRBV28 and TRBJ1-1, with D perhaps TRBD1 (5 bases). V lost 7 bases and J lost 1, with 10 bases in between. This CDR3 is built from 13 residues. Looked up from germline, CDR1 is MDHEN and CDR2 is SYDVKM. The full variable domain, with the rest looked up from reference TRBV28 and TRBJ1-1, is DVKVTQSSRYLVKRTGEKVFLECVQDMDHENMFWYRQDPGLGLRLIYFSYDVKMKEKGDIPEGYSVSREKKERFSLILESASTNQTSMYLCASIGGGNTEAFFGQGTRLTVV.

The chain uses TRBV10-3 and TRBJ2-5, with D tentatively TRBD1 (6 bases). This CDR3 is 15 amino acids long. The germline V and J ends were trimmed by 3 bases and 2 bases, with 13 bases remaining between them. CDR1 and CDR2 (germline): ENHRY, SYGVKD. CDR3 protein: CAISDPGVQQETQYF. CDR3 DNA: TGTGCCATCAGTGACCCAGGGGTTCAGCAAGAGACCCAGTACTTC.

The rearrangement links TRBV6-5 to TRBJ1-1; 10 bases line up with TRBD1. V trimming: 4 bases; J trimming: 5 bases; junction bases outside the gene matches: 10. The CDR3 totals 16 residues. The germline CDR1 and CDR2 sequences are MNHEY and SVGAGI. This CDR3 reads CASSSAGTGEGTEAFF. The CDR3 DNA reads TGTGCCAGCAGTTCCGCCGGGACAGGGGAGGGGACTGAAGCTTTCTTT.

The CDR3 DNA follows: TGTGCCAGCAGCGCGCGGGAGGGTCGAGCTTTCTTT. The encoded protein is CASSAREGRAFF. The chain has TRBV9 and TRBJ1-1, with D unclear. CDR3 length: 12 residues. The germline V gene encodes CDR1 SGDLS and CDR2 YYNGEE. Trimming cost V 3 bases and J 10 bases, with 13 bases left between them.

The V and J genes are TRBV12-3 or TRBV12-4 and TRBJ1-1, with D tentatively TRBD1 (5 bases). V was shortened by 7 bases and J by 5 bases, with 14 bases between the two germline ends. The CDR3 covers 13 residues. CDR3 bases: TGTGCCAGCACTCGGAGGGGATGGACTGAAGCTTTCTTT. This sequence encodes CASTRRGWTEAFF.

Written as DNA, the CDR3 is TGTGCCACCAGTGCCATTGGACAGCCCAAAAACAATTCACCCCTCCACTTT. Amino acids: CATSAIGQPKNNSPLHF. The chain has TRBV24-1 and TRBJ1-6; a weak D match, TRBD1 (6 bases). The CDR3 is 17 residues long. The germline V gene encodes CDR1 KGHDR and CDR2 SFDVKD. Trimming cost V 5 bases and J 7 bases, with 20 bases left between them.

The genes are TRBV14 and TRBJ2-5; 13 bases map to TRBD2. The germline V gene encodes CDR1 SGHDN and CDR2 FVKESK. V dropped 4 bases and J dropped 9; count of bases not matched to a gene: 5. The CDR3 has 14 residues. The CDR3 spells CASSLRTSGGAQYF. DNA for the CDR3: TGTGCCAGCAGCCTGCGGACTAGCGGGGGCGCCCAGTACTTC. Using reference TRBV14 and TRBJ2-5 for the parts outside the CDR3, the full variable domain is EAGVTQFPSHSVIEKGQTVTLRCDPISGHDNLYWYRRVMGKEIKFLLHFVKESKQDESGMPNNRFLAERTGGTYSTLKVQPAELEDSGVYFCASSLRTSGGAQYFGPGTRLLVL.

The count of this clone is one. V is TRBV29-1 and J is TRBJ1-1, with 9 bases identical to TRBD1. CDR1 is SQVTM and CDR2 is ANQGSEA in the germline V gene. V lost 8 bases and J lost 5; bases outside the gene matches: 9. The length of the CDR3 is 13 residues. Here the CDR3 reads CSTQQGAGTEAFF. The CDR3 DNA sequence: TGCAGCACCCAACAGGGGGCTGGGACTGAAGCTTTCTTT.

This clone was detected once. V gene TRBV10-3 combines with J gene TRBJ2-3, with 9 bases fitting TRBD1. Germline V lookup: CDR1 ENHRY, CDR2 SYGVKD. The CDR3 runs to 15 residues. V shed 10 bases and J 2 bases; nucleotides not matched to a gene: 10. The CDR3 nucleotides are TGTGCCACGAAAGCAGGACAGGGGTACACAGATACGCAGTATTTT. It yields the protein CATKAGQGYTDTQYF.

This clone was seen a few times. The rearrangement uses TRBV6-2 or TRBV6-3 and TRBJ1-5, with D possibly being TRBD1 (5 bases). Trimming pared 4 bases from V and 2 bases from J, leaving 9 bases between. CDR1 and CDR2 from the germline V gene are MNHEY and SVGEGT. The CDR3 is 14 amino acids. The CDR3 DNA sequence: TGTGCCAGCAGTTCGGACAAAGGCAATCAGCCCCAGCATTTT. Protein product: CASSSDKGNQPQHF.

In this sample, this clone turned up once. This chain uses TRBV3-1 (or the pseudogene TRBV3-2) with TRBJ2-5; D remains ambiguous. Germline V gene sequence: CDR1 LGHDT, CDR2 YNNKEL (reference sequence). The CDR3 contains 14 residues. V lost 4 bases, J lost 2 bases, and 11 bases lay in between. The CDR3 nucleotides are TGTGCCAGCAGCCCCAGCAGGCCTCAAGAGACCCAGTACTTC. Translation: CASSPSRPQETQYF.